Listed below are T cell receptor beta chains from one sample, sequenced in a study of somatic mutations in cytotoxic T cells in rheumatoid arthritis. The repertoire was sequenced with immunoSEQ multiplex PCR; TCRdb's copy has only in-frame clones and lacks some. Of 15,000 or so clones in the sample, 82% were seen once. The source material was CD8+ T cells sorted from blood. Every receptor here comes from an adult with rheumatoid arthritis. Each CDR3 is given with its conserved first and last residue. D genes are given only for firm matches. Only some rows state a clone size, as once, few, many or a class for expanded clones.

>once|NA|TRBJ2-3|TRBV7-2
CASSRAVGTQYF
TGTGCCAGCAGCCGCGCGGTGGGTACGCAGTATTTT
>NA|NA|TRBJ1-5|TRBV9
CASSVGSNQPQHF
TGTGCCAGCAGCGTAGGCAGCAATCAGCCCCAGCATTTT
>few|NA|TRBJ1-1|TRBV4-2
CASSQGRSEAFF
TGTGCCAGCAGCCAAGGTCGGAGTGAAGCTTTCTTT
>NA|NA|TRBJ1-1|TRBV7-6
CASSLAPPDWAANTEAFF
TGTGCCAGCAGCTTAGCGCCCCCGGACTGGGCCGCGAACACTGAAGCTTTCTTT
>NA|NA|TRBJ1-6|TRBV18
CASSPPFNSPLHF
TGTGCCAGCTCACCACCGTTCAATTCACCCCTCCACTTT
>NA|NA|TRBJ1-5|TRBV7-8
CASSLGRDQPQHF
TGTGCCAGCAGCTTAGGGAGGGATCAGCCCCAGCATTTT
>NA|NA|TRBJ2-3|TRBV7-8
CASSGRAAATQDTQYF
TGTGCCAGCAGCGGACGGGCCGCTGCGACCCAAGATACGCAGTATTTT
>NA|NA|TRBJ2-1|TRBV9
CASSLGGVAYNEQFF
TGTGCCAGCAGCCTAGGGGGGGTGGCGTACAATGAGCAGTTCTTC
>NA|NA|TRBJ2-7|TRBV6-5
CASSYGVREQYF
TGTGCCAGCAGTTATGGAGTCAGGGAGCAGTACTTC
>NA|NA|TRBJ2-5|TRBV27
CASSLGGVSQETQYF
TGTGCCAGCAGTTTAGGCGGGGTTTCCCAAGAGACCCAGTACTTC
>NA|NA|TRBJ2-3|TRBV5-4
CASSLTADTQYF
TGTGCCAGCAGCCTAACCGCAGATACGCAGTATTTT
>NA|NA|TRBJ2-1|TRBV9
CVSSVATGTYNEQFF
TGTGTCAGCAGCGTAGCTACGGGGACCTACAATGAGCAGTTCTTC
>NA|NA|TRBJ2-1|TRBV27
CASSLWEASEQFF
TGTGCCAGCAGTTTGTGGGAGGCTAGTGAGCAGTTCTTC
>NA|NA|TRBJ2-7|TRBV25-1
CASSEPGMDEQYF
TGTGCCAGCAGTGAGCCCGGAATGGACGAGCAGTACTTC
>NA|TRBD2|TRBJ2-1|TRBV6-1
CASSEAGEVWASGIYNEQFF
TGTGCCAGCAGTGAAGCGGGGGAGGTGTGGGCTAGCGGGATCTACAATGAGCAGTTCTTC
>NA|NA|TRBJ2-1|TRBV7-9
CASSLSSRRGYNEQFF
TGTGCCAGCAGCTTAAGCTCTCGGAGGGGTTACAATGAGCAGTTCTTC
>NA|TRBD1|TRBJ1-1|TRBV7-2
CASSLSYPQTPGQVPGAFF
TGTGCCAGCAGCTTGTCCTACCCACAGACCCCGGGACAGGTGCCGGGGGCTTTCTTT
>NA|TRBD2|TRBJ2-2|TRBV6-1
CASAAGGYTGELFF
TGTGCCAGTGCAGCGGGAGGGTACACCGGGGAGCTGTTTTTT
>NA|NA|TRBJ2-3|TRBV5-1
CASSLGGPDTQYF
TGCGCCAGCAGCTTGGGGGGCCCAGATACGCAGTATTTT
>NA|TRBD1|TRBJ2-5|TRBV9
CASSVSTGGWETQYF
TGTGCCAGCAGCGTATCGACAGGGGGCTGGGAGACCCAGTACTTC
>medium-sized|NA|TRBJ2-7|TRBV27
CASSSIGPTTYEQYF
TGTGCCAGCAGTTCAATCGGGCCTACCACCTACGAGCAGTACTTC
>NA|TRBD2|TRBJ2-2|TRBV9
CASGGGVTGELFF
TGTGCCAGCGGTGGGGGGGTCACCGGGGAGCTGTTTTTT
>once|TRBD1|TRBJ2-7|TRBV19
CASSPGTGAYEQYF
TGTGCCAGTAGTCCCGGGACAGGAGCCTACGAGCAGTACTTC
>NA|NA|TRBJ1-4|TRBV5-6
CASSRIATNEKLFF
TGTGCCAGCAGCCGAATAGCAACTAATGAAAAACTGTTTTTT